This TCR beta chain was found in a study of blood T cell repertoires in COVID-19. In the original workflow: Reference gene primer amplification gave estimated nucleated cell counts. The table came from immunoSEQ multiplex PCR; TCRdb's copy has only in-frame clones and leaves some out. For V, J and clone size, that table is used; D and trimming come from the DNA. In the table there are over 55,000 clones, about four fifths of which are singletons. CDR1 is LGHNA, CDR2 YNFKEQ, per germline. V shed 4 bases, J shed 4 bases, and the junction held 1 base outside the gene matches. CDR3 length: 15 amino acids.

The sample consisted of peripheral blood. The chain recombines TRBV4-2 with TRBJ2-3; TRBD2 matches at 14 bases. This receptor was taken from a man aged 45 to 65 with active COVID-19. The CDR3 DNA follows: TGTGCCAGCAGCCCGACTAGCGGGGGGGCAGATACGCAGTATTTT. This translates into CASSPTSGGADTQYF.